A single sample gave rise to the 32 T cell receptor beta chains below, sequenced in a study of PD-L1 blockade in urothelial cancer. Sequencing was performed with immunoSEQ multiplex PCR; in TCRdb, only in-frame clones are kept and a portion is missing. The sample consists of some 48,000 clones, 80% to 90% of them appearing once. Specified time point: peripheral blood 6 weeks after treatment start. Source: PBMCs, taken around atezolizumab (anti-PD-L1) treatment. These receptors were taken from a man aged 65 to 79 with urothelial cancer.

CDR3: CASRSSGSPYNEQFF. Written as DNA, the CDR3 is TGCGCCAGCAGGTCTAGCGGGAGTCCCTACAATGAGCAGTTCTTC. The chain is built from TRBV5-1 and TRBJ2-1; 10 bases map to TRBD2. CDR1 is SGHRS and CDR2 is YFSETQ in the germline V gene. J gave up 2 bases and V 5 bases, and 4 bases lay outside the gene matches. The CDR3 sequence is 15 residues long.

This chain joins TRBV28 and TRBJ1-2; 7 nucleotides line up with TRBD1. The trim removed 7 bases at V and 3 bases at J, leaving 8 bases unmatched. The CDR3 spans 14 residues. Per the germline V gene, CDR1 is MDHEN and CDR2 is SYDVKM. The DNA of the CDR3 is TGTGCCAGCACCTCGGGACAGCTTCACTATGGCTACACCTTC. It translates to CASTSGQLHYGYTF.

The genes are TRBV5-5 and TRBJ1-3; 9 bases match TRBD1. Losses at the gene ends were 3 bases for V and 4 bases for J; bases not matched to a gene: 8. The CDR3 loop spans 16 amino acids. Germline V gives CDR1 SGHKS, CDR2 YYEKEE (reference sequence). CDR3 bases: TGTGCCAGCAGCTCCCATGACAGGGGGGAAGGAAACACCATATATTTT. Translation: CASSSHDRGEGNTIYF.

The rearrangement joins TRBV18 to TRBJ2-4, with TRBD1 matching 7 bases. The CDR3 consists of 18 residues. V was clipped by 2 bases and J by 3 bases; unmatched bases: 13. Germline loops: CDR1 KGHSH, CDR2 LQKENI. CDR3 coding DNA: TGTGCCAGCTCACCATTTCCAGGGGGATTAAAGGACAAAAACATTCAGTACTTC. This encodes CASSPFPGGLKDKNIQYF.

The chain carries TRBV9 and TRBJ2-7, with a weak D call TRBD2 (6 bases). The V end was cut by 0 bases, the J end by 0 bases, with 16 bases between. The CDR3 has 17 residues. CDR1 and CDR2 (germline): SGDLS, YYNGEE. The chain's CDR3 is CASSVGLSSENSYEQYF. The CDR3 bases are TGTGCCAGCAGCGTAGGTTTGTCTAGCGAAAACTCCTACGAGCAGTACTTC.

The chain links TRBV19 to TRBJ2-2, with D possibly TRBD1 on 6 matching bases. The CDR3 has 13 amino acids. Trimming removed 9 bases from V and 4 bases from J, with 12 bases in between. CDR1 LNHDA and CDR2 SQIVND come from the germline V gene (reference sequence). The CDR3 DNA follows: TGTGCCAGGGTGACAGGACGCACCGGGGAGCTGTTTTTT. It translates to CARVTGRTGELFF.

The chain carries TRBV28 and TRBJ1-5; D is possibly TRBD1 (5 bases). Trimming left V 7 bases short and J 6 bases short, with 16 bases between. CDR1 and CDR2 (germline): MDHEN, SYDVKM. CDR3 length: 14 amino acids. The DNA for the CDR3 is TGTGCCAGCACCCCCGGGGGGGATGGTCAGCCCCAGCATTTT. Translated, it gives CASTPGGDGQPQHF.

The genes are TRBV7-9 and TRBJ2-1; no clear D. This CDR3 comprises 14 residues. V was shortened by 1 base and J by 7 bases, with 11 bases between the two germline ends. In germline, CDR1 is SEHNR, CDR2 FQNEAQ (reference sequence). The CDR3 loop is CASSLGKLKNEQFF. For the CDR3, the DNA is TGTGCCAGCAGCTTAGGAAAACTGAAAAATGAGCAGTTCTTC. The full variable domain, rest sourced from reference TRBV7-9 and TRBJ2-1, is DTGVSQNPRHKITKRGQNVTFRCDPISEHNRLYWYRQTLGQGPEFLTYFQNEAQLEKSRLLSDRFSAERPKGSFSTLEIQRTEQGDSAMYLCASSLGKLKNEQFFGPGTRLTVL.

The V call is TRBV30, the J call TRBJ1-5; TRBD1 matches 7 bases. Germline CDR1 is GTSNPN and CDR2 is SVGIG (reference sequence). The CDR3 is 16 amino acids. The trim removed 0 bases at V and 4 bases at J, leaving 9 bases unmatched. In DNA form, the CDR3 reads TGTGCCTGGAGTGTACAAGGGACAGTCGCAAATCAGCCCCAGCATTTT. As protein: CAWSVQGTVANQPQHF.

J is TRBJ2-1 and V is TRBV7-9, with TRBD2 matching 10 bases. The germline CDR1 and CDR2 sequences are SEHNR and FQNEAQ (reference sequence). Losses at the gene ends were 5 bases for V and 4 bases for J; bases not matched to a gene: 5. The CDR3 sequence is 15 residues long. The CDR3 coding sequence is TGTGCCAGCAGCAGTCCACTAGCGGGATACAATGAGCAGTTCTTC. Its protein product is CASSSPLAGYNEQFF.

V and J are TRBV7-6 and TRBJ2-1; 11 bases fit TRBD1. The V and J ends lost 6 bases and 9 bases, in that order; junction bases with no gene match: 13. Germline V gives CDR1 SGHVS, CDR2 FNYEAQ. The CDR3 runs 16 residues. The CDR3 DNA is TGTGCCAGCAGACCCCGACCGGGACAGGGGGGCGGTGAGCAGTTCTTC. It yields the protein CASRPRPGQGGGEQFF. Supplemented by reference TRBV7-6 and TRBJ2-1, the full variable domain reads GAGVSQSPRYKVTKRGQDVALRCDPISGHVSLYWYRQALGQGPEFLTYFNYEAQQDKSGLPNDRFSAERPEGSISTLTIQRTEQRDSAMYRCASRPRPGQGGGEQFFGPGTRLTVL.

The chain recombines TRBV2 with TRBJ2-7; TRBD1 matches 9 bases. Unmatched junction bases numbered 1, after V lost 6 bases and J lost 1 base. This CDR3 contains 13 residues. CDR1 is SNHLY, CDR2 FYNNEI, per germline. In DNA form, the CDR3 reads TGTGCCAGCAGGGGGACAGGGTCCTACGAGCAGTACTTC. Its translation: CASRGTGSYEQYF.

The chain employs TRBV6-6 and TRBJ1-5; maybe TRBD1 (5 bases). There are 16 residues in the CDR3. V shed 7 bases and J shed 2 bases, with 18 bases lying between them. The germline gives CDR1 MNHNY, CDR2 SVGAGI (reference sequence). The CDR3 nucleotides read TGTGCCAGCAACGACCCGGGACGGAGGGGCAATCAGCCCCAGCATTTT. Protein product: CASNDPGRRGNQPQHF.

The chain has TRBV28 and TRBJ2-2; tentative D call: TRBD1 (5 bases). The CDR3 is made up of 14 amino acids. In germline, CDR1 is MDHEN, CDR2 SYDVKM. Trimming removed 3 bases at V and 4 bases at J, with 9 bases between. CDR3 sequence (DNA): TGTGCCAGCAGTTTCGCAGGGTCCACCGGGGAGCTGTTTTTT. Translation: CASSFAGSTGELFF.

There are a few counts of this clone. The V call is TRBV19, the J call TRBJ2-7, with 8 bases that match TRBD1. Germline lookup yields CDR1 LNHDA and CDR2 SQIVND (reference sequence). Trimming removed 6 bases from V and 0 bases from J; junction bases left unmatched: 10. The CDR3 has 16 amino acids. The CDR3 DNA is TGTGCCAGTAGCCCCCGGTGGACAGGGAGCTCCTACGAGCAGTACTTC. Its protein product is CASSPRWTGSSYEQYF. Together with reference TRBV19 and TRBJ2-7, the CDR3 gives the full variable domain: DGGITQSPKYLFRKEGQNVTLSCEQNLNHDAMYWYRQDPGQGLRLIYYSQIVNDFQKGDIAEGYSVSREKKESFPLTVTSAQKNPTAFYLCASSPRWTGSSYEQYFGPGTRLTVT.

This chain connects TRBV6-4 to TRBJ2-2; 9 bases fit TRBD1. In germline, CDR1 is MRHNA, CDR2 SNTAGT. CDR3 size: 15 residues. After removal of 4 bases from V and 4 bases from J, the junction contained 4 bases not matched to a gene. The DNA for the CDR3 is TGTGCCAGCAGTGGGCGACAGGGGGGCACCGGGGAGCTGTTTTTT. Its translation is CASSGRQGGTGELFF.

The genes are TRBV6-1 and TRBJ2-7; 7 bases fit TRBD2. J was trimmed by 2 bases and V by 7 bases; bases with no gene match: 8. Germline CDR1 MNHNS, CDR2 SASEGT. The CDR3 length is 14 residues. For the CDR3, the DNA is TGTGCCAGCAAAGAGGGGAGGGGAACCTACGAGCAGTACTTC. Translating gives CASKEGRGTYEQYF.

This clone has just a few counts. V gene TRBV5-1 combines with J gene TRBJ2-7; TRBD2 might be the D (5 bases). Trimming removed 4 bases at V and 6 bases at J, with 17 bases between. Germline values: CDR1 SGHRS, CDR2 YFSETQ. CDR3 length: 14 amino acids. In DNA form, the CDR3 reads TGCGCCAGCAGCCCAGGTAGCGTCTACGGCGAGCAGTACTTC. Encoded protein: CASSPGSVYGEQYF.

The V call is TRBV25-1, the J call TRBJ2-3; 8 positions match TRBD1. The CDR3 has 16 amino acids. With V trimmed by 5 bases and J by 3 bases, 10 bases remained unmatched. Germline lookup yields CDR1 MGHDK and CDR2 SYGVNS. The CDR3 reads CASSPPTGVGTDTQYF. DNA for the CDR3: TGTGCCAGCAGTCCCCCGACAGGGGTGGGGACAGATACGCAGTATTTT. The whole variable domain, filled in from reference TRBV25-1 and TRBJ2-3, reads EADIYQTPRYLVIGTGKKITLECSQTMGHDKMYWYQQDPGMELHLIHYSYGVNSTEKGDLSSESTVSRIRTEHFPLTLESARPSHTSQYLCASSPPTGVGTDTQYFGPGTRLTVL.

The rearrangement joins TRBV10-1 to TRBJ2-1; 9 bases are a match to TRBD2. Trimming took 2 bases from V and 4 from J; bases not matched to a gene: 9. The CDR3 runs to 17 residues. Per germline, CDR1 WNHNN and CDR2 SYGVQD (reference sequence). CDR3 DNA sequence: TGCGCCAGCAGTGAGATTAGCGGGAGTACCCTTTACAATGAGCAGTTCTTC. The encoded protein is CASSEISGSTLYNEQFF.

A single count supports this clone. The chain combines TRBV6-1 with TRBJ1-4; 12 bases are shared with TRBD1. V was clipped by 7 bases and J by 7 bases; unmatched bases: 4. This CDR3 region has 14 residues. Germline V gene sequence: CDR1 MNHNS, CDR2 SASEGT. The CDR3 sequence is CASKGQGAGEKLFF. As DNA, the CDR3 is TGTGCCAGCAAGGGACAGGGGGCGGGTGAAAAACTGTTTTTT.

V is TRBV5-1 and J is TRBJ2-7; 8 bases agree with TRBD1. Trimming cost V 4 bases and J 0 bases; bases outside gene matches: 6. The germline V gene encodes CDR1 SGHRS and CDR2 YFSETQ. The length of the CDR3 is 15 residues. The DNA for the CDR3 is TGCGCCAGCAGCACACAGGGGGTTTTCTCCTACGAGCAGTACTTC. Protein sequence: CASSTQGVFSYEQYF.

The chain is built from TRBV6-1 and TRBJ1-5, with TRBD1 matching over 8 bases. The J segment lost 4 bases and the V segment lost 1 base, leaving 6 bases of the junction unmatched. CDR1 is MNHNS, CDR2 SASEGT, per germline. This CDR3 spans 16 amino acids. DNA for the CDR3: TGTGCCAGCAGTGAAGTTGGGGACAGGAGAAATCAGCCCCAGCATTTT. It codes for CASSEVGDRRNQPQHF.

This chain uses TRBV25-1 with TRBJ1-2; D is ambiguous. The CDR3 totals 16 residues. Trimming cost V 4 bases and J 7 bases, with 22 bases left between them. CDR1 MGHDK and CDR2 SYGVNS come from the germline V gene. The CDR3 nucleotides are TGTGCCAGCAGTGGCCGGGATCGCCAGGCAAGAGGTGGCTACACCTTC. Translating gives CASSGRDRQARGGYTF.

This clone was detected only once. The V gene is TRBV9, the J gene TRBJ2-7; 7 bases fit TRBD2. The CDR3 runs 16 residues. With V trimmed by 0 bases and J by 0 bases, 6 bases remained unmatched. Looked up from germline, CDR1 is SGDLS and CDR2 is YYNGEE. This CDR3 reads CASSVVTSGNSYEQYF. CDR3 in DNA: TGTGCCAGCAGCGTAGTTACCAGCGGGAACTCCTACGAGCAGTACTTC.

A single count supports this clone. V and J are TRBV27 and TRBJ1-3, with 8 bases identical to TRBD1. CDR3 length: 16 amino acids. Per the germline V gene, CDR1 is MNHEY and CDR2 is SMNVEV (reference sequence). J gave up 0 bases and V 5 bases, and 6 bases lay outside the gene matches. This chain's CDR3 is CASSPTGAVSGNTIYF. CDR3 in DNA: TGTGCCAGCAGTCCGACAGGGGCTGTCTCTGGAAACACCATATATTTT.

The chain is built from TRBV7-8 and TRBJ1-5, with a tentative D call TRBD1 (5 bases). V shed 5 bases and J shed 3 bases, with 11 bases lying between them. CDR3 length: 14 residues. The germline CDR1 and CDR2 sequences are SGHVS and FQNEAQ. CDR3 amino acids: CASSLRQINQPQHF. The CDR3 DNA reads as TGTGCCAGCAGCCTCCGACAGATCAATCAGCCCCAGCATTTT.

The gene calls are TRBV19 and TRBJ2-6; D might be TRBD2 (6 bases). The CDR3 runs to 15 residues. Trimming removed 4 bases from V and 2 bases from J, with 9 bases in between. The germline gives CDR1 LNHDA, CDR2 SQIVND (reference sequence). The chain's CDR3 is CASSNREAGANVLTF. The CDR3 DNA follows: TGTGCCAGTAGTAATAGGGAGGCTGGGGCCAACGTCCTGACTTTC. Full variable domain (rest looked up from reference TRBV19 and TRBJ2-6): DGGITQSPKYLFRKEGQNVTLSCEQNLNHDAMYWYRQDPGQGLRLIYYSQIVNDFQKGDIAEGYSVSREKKESFPLTVTSAQKNPTAFYLCASSNREAGANVLTFGAGSRLTVL.

This chain connects TRBV5-1 to TRBJ1-4; 7 bases agree with TRBD1. V lost 1 base and J lost 7; bases outside the gene matches: 4. CDR1 and CDR2 from the germline V gene are SGHRS and YFSETQ. The CDR3 is made up of 14 amino acids. The CDR3 reads CASSLRQGGEKLFF. Here the CDR3 DNA reads TGCGCCAGCAGCTTGCGACAGGGTGGTGAAAAACTGTTTTTT.

This clone was recorded a few times. Other DNA sequences within the sample encode an identical CDR3. The chain has TRBV2 and TRBJ2-1, with D possibly being TRBD2 (6 bases). Germline CDR1 and CDR2: SNHLY and FYNNEI. The CDR3 loop spans 13 amino acids. Trimming removed 3 bases from V and 5 bases from J, with 8 bases in between. The CDR3 DNA follows: TGTGCCAGCAGTGAGGGACTGAACAATGAGCAGTTCTTC. It specifies CASSEGLNNEQFF.

The chain joins TRBV28 to TRBJ2-7; D might be TRBD1 (5 bases). There are 16 residues in the CDR3. Per the germline V gene, CDR1 is MDHEN and CDR2 is SYDVKM. Trimming stripped 3 bases from V and 0 bases from J, with 15 bases between. The CDR3 reads CASSFYRSTSSYEQYF. For the CDR3, the DNA is TGTGCCAGCAGTTTTTACAGGTCCACGAGCTCCTACGAGCAGTACTTC.

The chain recombines TRBV6-5 with TRBJ2-7, with D perhaps TRBD2 (6 bases). There are 14 residues in the CDR3. In germline, CDR1 is MNHEY, CDR2 SVGAGI. The V end was cut by 2 bases, the J end by 4 bases, with 12 bases between. The DNA for the CDR3 is TGTGCCAGCAGTTACCGCGGGGATGGTTACGAGCAGTACTTC. Its translation: CASSYRGDGYEQYF.